This T cell receptor (beta chain) was found in a study of blood T cell repertoires in COVID-19. Study in general: The United States, Italy and Spain were the sources of the acute and convalescent COVID-19 samples.

Original processing methods: Reference gene primer amplification in the assay estimated nucleated cell counts. The assay was immunoSEQ multiplex PCR, and TCRdb's table has in-frame clones only and misses some. The V and J calls and clone size were taken over from that table, and D and trimming were inferred from the DNA. The table has roughly 190,000 clones, approximately 81% seen once. The length of the CDR3 is 17 residues. Germline-derived CDR1 and CDR2 are LNHDA and SQIVND (reference sequence). After removal of 1 base from V and 0 bases from J, the junction contained 5 bases not matched to a gene. This clone appeared a few times.

The chain links TRBV19 to TRBJ1-4; 7 positions match TRBD1. The receptor was isolated from a human donor in a cohort sampled during active COVID-19. Sequencing used peripheral blood. CDR3 sequence: CASSIGSGQPTNEKLFF. The CDR3 region has the DNA TGTGCCAGTAGTATAGGCTCGGGACAGCCAACTAATGAAAAACTGTTTTTT.